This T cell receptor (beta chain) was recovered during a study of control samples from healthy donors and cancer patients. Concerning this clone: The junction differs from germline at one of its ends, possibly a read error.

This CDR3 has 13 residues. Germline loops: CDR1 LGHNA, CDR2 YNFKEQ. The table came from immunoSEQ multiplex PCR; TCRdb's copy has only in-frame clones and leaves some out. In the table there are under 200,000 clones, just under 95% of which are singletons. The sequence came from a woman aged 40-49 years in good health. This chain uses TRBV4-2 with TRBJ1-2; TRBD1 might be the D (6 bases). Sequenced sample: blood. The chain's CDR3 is CASSPRDTFIPNF. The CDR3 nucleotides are TGTGCCAGCAGCCCTCGGGACACCTTTATCCCTAACTTC.